The text below deals with one T cell receptor (beta chain). A junction boundary mismatches the germline segment, possibly from a read error. The data belong to a study of blood T cells in healthy people across ages. The authors ran a second PCR of about 6 to 11 cycles using a sample-barcoded 5' primer and a J-beta primer mix. The template-switch adaptor was a 5' adaptor with 12 random nucleotides. It tagged each cDNA molecule. Every sample returned 2.5 million or more CDR3-containing paired-end reads. MiXCR was run by TCRdb on the 5' RACE reads, yielding one entry per CDR3 protein. Of around 850,000 distinct CDR3 sequences listed, around 36% are singletons. Roughly 9 milliliters of peripheral blood were drawn from each donor. Source material: blood. This clonotype was obtained from a man aged 18 to 30 in good health.

The CDR3 region is CSAIDPSGGAYEQYF. CDR3 nucleotide sequence: TGCAGTGCCATCGACCCCAGCGGGGGTGCCTACGAGCAGTACTTT. The V call is TRBV20-1, the J call TRBJ2-7; 8 bases align to TRBD2. Germline V gene data show CDR1 as DFQATT and CDR2 as SNEGSKA (reference sequence). The CDR3 totals 15 residues.